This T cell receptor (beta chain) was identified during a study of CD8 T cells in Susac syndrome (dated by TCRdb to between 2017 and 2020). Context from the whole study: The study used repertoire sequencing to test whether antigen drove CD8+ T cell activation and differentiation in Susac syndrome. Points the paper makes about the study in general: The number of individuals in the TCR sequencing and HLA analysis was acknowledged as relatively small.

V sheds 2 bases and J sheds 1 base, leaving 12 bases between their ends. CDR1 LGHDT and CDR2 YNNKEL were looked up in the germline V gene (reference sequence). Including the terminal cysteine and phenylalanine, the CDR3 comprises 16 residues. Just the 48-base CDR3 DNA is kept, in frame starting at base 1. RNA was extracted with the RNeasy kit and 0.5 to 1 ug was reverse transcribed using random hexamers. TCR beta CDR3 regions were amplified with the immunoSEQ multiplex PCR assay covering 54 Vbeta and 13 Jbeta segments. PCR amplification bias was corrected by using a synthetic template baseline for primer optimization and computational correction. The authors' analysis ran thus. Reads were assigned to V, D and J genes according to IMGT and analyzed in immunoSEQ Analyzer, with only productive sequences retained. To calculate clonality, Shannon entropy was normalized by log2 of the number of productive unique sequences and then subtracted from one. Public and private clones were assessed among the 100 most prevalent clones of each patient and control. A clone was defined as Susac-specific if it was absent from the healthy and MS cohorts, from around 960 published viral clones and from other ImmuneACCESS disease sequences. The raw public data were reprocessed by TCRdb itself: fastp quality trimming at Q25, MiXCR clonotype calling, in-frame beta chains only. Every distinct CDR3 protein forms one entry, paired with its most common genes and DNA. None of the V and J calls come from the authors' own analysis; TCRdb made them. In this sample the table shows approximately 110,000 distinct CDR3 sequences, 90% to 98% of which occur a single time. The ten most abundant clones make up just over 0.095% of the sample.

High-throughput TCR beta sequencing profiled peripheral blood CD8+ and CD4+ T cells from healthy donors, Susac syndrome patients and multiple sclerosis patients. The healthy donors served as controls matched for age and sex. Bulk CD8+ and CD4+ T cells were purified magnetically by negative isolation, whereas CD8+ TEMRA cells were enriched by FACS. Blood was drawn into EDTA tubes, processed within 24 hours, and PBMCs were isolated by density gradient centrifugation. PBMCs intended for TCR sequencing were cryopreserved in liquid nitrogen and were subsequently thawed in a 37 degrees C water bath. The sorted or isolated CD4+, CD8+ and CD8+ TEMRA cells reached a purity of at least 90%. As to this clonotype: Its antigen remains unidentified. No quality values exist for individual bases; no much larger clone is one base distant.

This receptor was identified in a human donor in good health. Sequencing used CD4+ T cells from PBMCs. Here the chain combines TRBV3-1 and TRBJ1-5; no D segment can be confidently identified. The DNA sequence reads TGTGCCAGCAGCCAAAATCCCGTACCGAGCAATCAGCCCCAGCATTTT. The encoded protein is CASSQNPVPSNQPQHF. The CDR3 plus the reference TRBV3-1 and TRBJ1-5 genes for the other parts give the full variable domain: DTAVSQTPKYLVTQMGNDKSIKCEQNLGHDTMYWYKQDSKKFLKIMFSYNNKELIINETVPNRFSPKSPDKAHLNLHINSLELGDSAVYFCASSQNPVPSNQPQHFGDGTRLSIL.